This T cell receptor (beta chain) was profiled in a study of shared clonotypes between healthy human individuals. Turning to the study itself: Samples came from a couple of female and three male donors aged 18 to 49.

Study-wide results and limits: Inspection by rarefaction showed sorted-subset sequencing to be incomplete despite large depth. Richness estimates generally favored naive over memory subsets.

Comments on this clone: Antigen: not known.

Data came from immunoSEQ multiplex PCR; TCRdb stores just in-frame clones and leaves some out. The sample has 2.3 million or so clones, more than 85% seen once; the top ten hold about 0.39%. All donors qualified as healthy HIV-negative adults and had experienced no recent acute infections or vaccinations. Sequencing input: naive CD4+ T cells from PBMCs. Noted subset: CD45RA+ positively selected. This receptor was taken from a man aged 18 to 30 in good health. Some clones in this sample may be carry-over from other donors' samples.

This CDR3 is CSVTDRSYYEQYF. DNA of the CDR3: TGCAGCGTTACGGACAGGTCTTACTACGAGCAGTACTTC. This chain uses TRBV29-1 with TRBJ2-7; TRBD1 matches 7 bases. The CDR3 is 13 amino acids. V gave up 5 bases and J gave up 3 bases; unmatched junction bases: 7. Germline V gene data show CDR1 as SQVTM and CDR2 as ANQGSEA.